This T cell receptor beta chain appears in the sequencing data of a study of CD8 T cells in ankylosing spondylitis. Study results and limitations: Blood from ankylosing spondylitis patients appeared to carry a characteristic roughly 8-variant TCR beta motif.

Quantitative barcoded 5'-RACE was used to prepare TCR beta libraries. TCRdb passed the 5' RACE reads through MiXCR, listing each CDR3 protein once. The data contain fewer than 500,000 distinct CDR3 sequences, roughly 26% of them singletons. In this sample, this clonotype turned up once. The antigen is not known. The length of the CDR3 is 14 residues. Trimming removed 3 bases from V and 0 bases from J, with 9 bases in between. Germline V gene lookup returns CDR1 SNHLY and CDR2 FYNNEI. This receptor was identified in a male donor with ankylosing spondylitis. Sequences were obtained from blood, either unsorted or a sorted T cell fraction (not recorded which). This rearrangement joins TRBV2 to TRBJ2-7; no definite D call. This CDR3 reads CASSESILSYEQYF. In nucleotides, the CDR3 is TGTGCCAGCAGTGAGTCTATCCTCTCCTACGAGCAGTACTTC. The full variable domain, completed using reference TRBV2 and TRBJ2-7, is EPEVTQTPSHQVTQMGQEVILRCVPISNHLYFYWYRQILGQKVEFLVSFYNNEISEKSEIFDDQFSVERPDGSNFTLKIRSTKLEDSAMYFCASSESILSYEQYFGPGTRLTVT.